The 16 T cell receptor beta chains in this list originate from one sample, sequenced in a study of T-cell reconstitution after alpha-beta-depleted transplantation in children. The library targeted TCRbeta and was prepared with unique molecular identifiers. MiXCR, run by TCRdb on the PCR reads, gives a single entry per CDR3 protein. The data hold about 610,000 distinct CDR3 sequences, with approximately 30% observed a single time. Material: PBMCs, obtained before TCRalphabeta/CD19-depleted stem cell transplant. The receptors originated from a boy under two years old with Wiskott-Aldrich syndrome, due to receive a stem cell transplant.

There are a few counts of this clonotype. This rearrangement joins TRBV29-1 to TRBJ2-1; TRBD1 agrees at 8 bases. CDR3 length equals 12 residues. CDR1 and CDR2 from the germline V gene are SQVTM and ANQGSEA. V gave up 4 bases and J gave up 12 bases; unmatched junction bases: 8. CDR3 in amino acids: CSVVDRGRGQFF. In DNA form, the CDR3 reads TGCAGCGTTGTTGACAGGGGACGTGGGCAGTTCTTC.

The sample holds a few counts of this clonotype. This chain links TRBV30 with TRBJ2-1, with 10 nucleotides matching TRBD2. This CDR3 is built from 15 residues. The ends lost 3 bases at V and 6 bases at J; junction bases unmatched: 8. Germline loops: CDR1 GTSNPN, CDR2 SVGIG (reference sequence). Written as DNA, the CDR3 is TGTGCCTGGAGGCCCCGGCTAGCGGGAGCCAATGAGCAGTTCTTC. Residues: CAWRPRLAGANEQFF.

V and J are TRBV12-3 or TRBV12-4 and TRBJ2-1; D not resolved. The CDR3 extends over 14 amino acids. V shed 5 bases and J shed 6 bases, with 14 bases lying between them. The CDR3 loop is CASSLGSPANEQFF. The CDR3 nucleotides read TGTGCCAGCAGTCTCGGTTCTCCAGCCAATGAGCAGTTCTTC.

There are a few counts of this clonotype. The chain links TRBV27 to TRBJ2-7; TRBD2 might be the D (6 bases). CDR1 is MNHEY and CDR2 is SMNVEV in the germline V gene (reference sequence). The CDR3 has 16 residues. Trimming shortened V by 8 bases and J by 6 bases, and 26 bases separated the two germline ends. The CDR3 nucleotides read TGTGCCAGCGGCAAGGGGACGGGAGCGGGCGCGGGCGAGCAGTACTTC. This sequence encodes CASGKGTGAGAGEQYF.

The CDR3 here is CASSPAGRDTDTQYF. The DNA of the CDR3 is TGTGCCAGCTCACCAGCAGGGAGGGACACAGATACGCAGTATTTT. This chain connects TRBV18 to TRBJ2-3; 7 positions agree with TRBD2. Germline V CDR1 and CDR2: KGHSH, LQKENI. The CDR3 spans 15 residues. Trimming cost V 2 bases and J 2 bases; bases outside gene matches: 4.

There are a few counts of this clonotype. This chain uses TRBV5-1 with TRBJ2-7; D gene unclear. The CDR3 loop spans 14 amino acids. In germline, CDR1 is SGHRS, CDR2 YFSETQ. Trimming left V 0 bases short and J 4 bases short, with 11 bases between. This chain's CDR3 is CASSLEVVGYEQYF. CDR3 nucleotide sequence: TGCGCCAGCAGCTTGGAGGTTGTGGGGTACGAGCAGTACTTC.

This rearrangement joins TRBV7-2 to TRBJ2-4; D call uncertain. V dropped 3 bases and J dropped 5 bases, with 8 bases sitting between them. In germline, CDR1 is SGHTA, CDR2 FQGNSA. The CDR3 is 13 amino acids. The CDR3 nucleotides read TGTGCCAGCAGCTTTTTGGTGGAAAACATTCAGTACTTC. Translated, it gives CASSFLVENIQYF.

This clonotype was observed a single time. This chain joins TRBV29-1 and TRBJ2-2; D not certain. Trimming shortened V by 6 bases and J by 5 bases, and 19 bases separated the two germline ends. In germline, CDR1 is SQVTM, CDR2 ANQGSEA. The CDR3 spans 15 residues. This chain's CDR3 is CSVSKGPFRTGELFF. DNA for the CDR3: TGCAGCGTGTCCAAAGGGCCTTTCAGGACCGGGGAGCTGTTTTTT.

This clonotype was seen a handful of times. The chain joins TRBV4-1 to TRBJ2-4; the D gene is possibly TRBD2 (5 bases). This CDR3 region has 15 residues. V lost 1 base to trimming and J lost 3 bases, with 10 bases between them. Germline V gives CDR1 MGHRA, CDR2 YSYEKL. For the CDR3, the DNA is TGCGCCAGCAGCCAAGTAGAGGGCATCAAAAACATTCAGTACTTC. This encodes CASSQVEGIKNIQYF.

The chain is built from TRBV20-1 and TRBJ1-5; D is unclear. Germline CDR1 reads DFQATT; CDR2 reads SNEGSKA (reference sequence). This CDR3 spans 13 amino acids. V lost 1 base to trimming and J lost 4 bases, with 8 bases between them. Here the CDR3 reads CSARGSRNQPQHF. The CDR3, as DNA: TGCAGTGCTAGAGGGTCCCGAAATCAGCCCCAGCATTTT.

The V gene is TRBV3-1, the J gene TRBJ2-3; 9 bases align to TRBD2. Germline V lookup: CDR1 LGHDT, CDR2 YNNKEL (reference sequence). The J segment lost 4 bases and the V segment lost 8 bases, leaving 7 bases of the junction unmatched. CDR3 length: 14 amino acids. The chain's CDR3 is CASRQREASDTQYF. The CDR3 nucleotides are TGTGCCAGCCGGCAGCGGGAGGCCTCAGATACGCAGTATTTT.

This clonotype was observed a few times. V is TRBV12-3 or TRBV12-4 and J is TRBJ2-1, with D maybe TRBD1 (5 bases). This CDR3 spans 11 amino acids. Trimming removed 6 bases at V and 9 bases at J, with 9 bases between. The CDR3 DNA follows: TGTGCCAGCAGGGAAAGGGGTGAGCAGTTCTTC. As protein: CASRERGEQFF.

The V call is TRBV4-2, the J call TRBJ2-3; 7 positions match TRBD2. The CDR3 consists of 16 residues. The V and J ends lost 1 base and 2 bases, in that order; junction bases with no gene match: 6. CDR1 is LGHNA, CDR2 YNFKEQ, per germline. Here the CDR3 reads CASSQGRETITDTQYF. The CDR3 DNA is TGTGCCAGCAGCCAAGGGCGGGAGACCATCACAGATACGCAGTATTTT.

The CDR3 DNA follows: TGCGCCAGCAGCTTGGCGATAGCGGGAGGGACAGATACGCAGTATTTT. Translated: CASSLAIAGGTDTQYF. The J gene is TRBJ2-3, the V gene TRBV5-1, with TRBD2 matching over 11 bases. CDR3 length equals 16 residues. V was pared by 0 bases and J by 3 bases, with 3 bases of the junction left unmatched. Per the germline V gene, CDR1 is SGHRS and CDR2 is YFSETQ.

As DNA, the CDR3 is TGTGCCAGCAGTCCATTCGGACAAAACACAGATACGCAGTATTTT. It translates to CASSPFGQNTDTQYF. This chain connects TRBV7-3 to TRBJ2-3, with D possibly being TRBD1 (5 bases). V lost 6 bases and J lost 2, with 15 bases in between. Germline V gene data show CDR1 as SGHTA and CDR2 as FQGTGA. The CDR3 sequence is 15 residues long.

A word on this clonotype: The missing conserved phenylalanine or tryptophan at the end of this CDR3 makes a read error likely. The DNA is omitted, as the CDR3 cannot be located on it reliably, and the CDR3 follows TCRdb's listing. The CDR3 sequence is CSVEDLVGPPL. This rearrangement joins TRBV29-1 to TRBJ2-3; the DNA was not used to check the table's D call, TRBD1. The CDR3 adds up to 11 amino acids, both ends counted. CDR1 SQVTM and CDR2 ANQGSEA come from the germline V gene.